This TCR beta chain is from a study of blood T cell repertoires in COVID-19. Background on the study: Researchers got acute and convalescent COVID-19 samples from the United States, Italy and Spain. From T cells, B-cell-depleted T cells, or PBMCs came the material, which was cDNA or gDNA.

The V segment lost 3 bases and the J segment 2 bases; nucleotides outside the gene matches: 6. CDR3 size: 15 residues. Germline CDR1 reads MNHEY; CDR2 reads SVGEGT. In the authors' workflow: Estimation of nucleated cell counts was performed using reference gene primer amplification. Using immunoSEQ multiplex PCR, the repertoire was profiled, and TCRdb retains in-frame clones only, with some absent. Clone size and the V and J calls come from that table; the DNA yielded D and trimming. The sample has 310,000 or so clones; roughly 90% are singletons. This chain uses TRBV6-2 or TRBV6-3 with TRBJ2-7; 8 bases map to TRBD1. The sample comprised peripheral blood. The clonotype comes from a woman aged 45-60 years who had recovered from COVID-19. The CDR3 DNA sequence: TGTGCCAGCAGTTATCGGACAGGGTCCCCCTACGAGCAGTACTTC. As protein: CASSYRTGSPYEQYF.